This TCR beta chain came from a study of blood T cell repertoires in COVID-19. TCRdb's table, derived via immunoSEQ multiplex PCR, lists solely in-frame clones and lacks some. The data show a few hundred thousand clones, around four fifths seen once. The germline CDR1 and CDR2 sequences are LNHDA and SQIVND (reference sequence). The CDR3 covers 13 residues. With V trimmed by 4 bases and J by 5 bases, 1 base remained unmatched. The source of this sequence is a woman between 50 and 59 years old who had recovered from COVID-19. The chain uses TRBV19 and TRBJ1-2; 10 nucleotides line up with TRBD1. Sequencing was done on a sample of PBMCs or T cells enriched from blood (not recorded which). CDR3 sequence reads: CASSRGQGYGYTF. The CDR3 nucleotides read TGTGCCAGTAGTAGGGGACAGGGGTATGGCTACACCTTC.